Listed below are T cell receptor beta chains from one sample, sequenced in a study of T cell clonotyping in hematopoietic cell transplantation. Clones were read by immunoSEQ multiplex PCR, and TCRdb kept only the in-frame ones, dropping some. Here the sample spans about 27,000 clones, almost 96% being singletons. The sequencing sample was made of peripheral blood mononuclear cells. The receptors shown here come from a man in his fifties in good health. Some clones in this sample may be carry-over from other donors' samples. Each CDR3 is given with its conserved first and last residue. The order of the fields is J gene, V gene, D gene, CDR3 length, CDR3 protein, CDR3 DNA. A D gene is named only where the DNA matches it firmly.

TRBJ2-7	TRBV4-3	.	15	CASSPYRVFTYEQYF	TGCGCCAGCAGCCCGTACAGGGTCTTCACCTACGAGCAGTACTTC
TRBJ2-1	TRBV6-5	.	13	CASRTDLVGEQFF	TGTGCCAGCAGAACGGACTTAGTGGGTGAGCAGTTCTTC
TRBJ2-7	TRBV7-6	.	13	CASSSAGSYEQYF	TGTGCCAGCAGCTCGGCAGGGTCCTACGAGCAGTACTTC
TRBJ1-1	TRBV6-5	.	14	CASSYGHSNTEAFF	TGTGCCAGCAGTTACGGACATTCGAACACTGAAGCTTTCTTT
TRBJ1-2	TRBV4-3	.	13	CASSQGGDYGYTF	TGCGCCAGCAGCCAAGGGGGCGACTATGGCTACACCTTC
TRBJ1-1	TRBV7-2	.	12	CASSPNRVEAFF	TGTGCCAGCAGCCCTAACAGGGTCGAAGCTTTCTTT
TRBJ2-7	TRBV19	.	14	CASTPGAGPYEQYF	TGTGCCAGTACCCCAGGGGCAGGACCCTACGAGCAGTACTTC
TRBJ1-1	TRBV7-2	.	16	CASSLAIVIMNTEAFF	TGTGCCAGCAGCTTAGCAATAGTGATTATGAACACTGAAGCTTTCTTT
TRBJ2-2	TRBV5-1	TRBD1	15	CASNRDRVETGELFF	TGCGCCAGCAACCGGGACAGGGTTGAGACCGGGGAGCTGTTTTTT
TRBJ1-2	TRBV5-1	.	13	CASSLEGPDGYTF	TGCGCCAGCAGCTTGGAGGGGCCTGATGGCTACACCTTC
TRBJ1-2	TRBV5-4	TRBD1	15	CASSSRQGGIYGYTF	TGTGCCAGCAGCTCGCGACAGGGGGGAATCTATGGCTACACCTTC
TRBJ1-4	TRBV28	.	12	CATLAPQEKLFF	TGTGCCACCCTTGCTCCCCAGGAAAAACTGTTTTTT
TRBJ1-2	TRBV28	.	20	CASSLYGQGKGGRGTYGYTF	TGTGCCAGCAGTTTATACGGTCAGGGAAAGGGTGGTCGGGGGACCTATGGCTACACCTTC
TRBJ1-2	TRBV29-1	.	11	CSVEGTGGYTF	TGCAGCGTTGAGGGAACGGGGGGCTACACCTTC
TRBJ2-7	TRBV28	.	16	CASSRAGHGTGYEQYF	TGTGCCAGCAGTCGAGCGGGACACGGTACAGGGTACGAGCAGTACTTC
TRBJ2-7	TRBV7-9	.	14	CASSSGEFSYEQYF	TGTGCCAGCAGCTCGGGAGAATTCTCCTACGAGCAGTACTTC
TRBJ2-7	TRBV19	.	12	CASSPPGHEQYF	TGTGCCAGTAGTCCCCCCGGGCACGAGCAGTACTTC
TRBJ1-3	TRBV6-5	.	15	CASSPGGFSGNTIYF	TGTGCCAGCTCACCCGGGGGCTTCTCTGGAAACACCATATATTTT
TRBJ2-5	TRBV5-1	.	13	CASRSPPQETQYF	TGCGCCAGCAGAAGTCCACCCCAAGAGACCCAGTACTTC
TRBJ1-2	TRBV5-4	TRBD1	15	CASSLGDRWSDGCTF	TGTGCCAGCAGCTTAGGGGACAGATGGAGTGATGGCTGCACCTTC
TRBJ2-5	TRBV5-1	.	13	CASSSGQTETQYF	TGCGCCAGCAGCTCCGGACAAACAGAGACCCAGTACTTC
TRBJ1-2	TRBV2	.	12	CASTLEGDGYTF	TGTGCCTCAACCCTCGAGGGAGATGGCTACACCTTC
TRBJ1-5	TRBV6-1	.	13	CASARGGNQPQHF	TGTGCCAGCGCCCGGGGAGGCAATCAGCCCCAGCATTTT